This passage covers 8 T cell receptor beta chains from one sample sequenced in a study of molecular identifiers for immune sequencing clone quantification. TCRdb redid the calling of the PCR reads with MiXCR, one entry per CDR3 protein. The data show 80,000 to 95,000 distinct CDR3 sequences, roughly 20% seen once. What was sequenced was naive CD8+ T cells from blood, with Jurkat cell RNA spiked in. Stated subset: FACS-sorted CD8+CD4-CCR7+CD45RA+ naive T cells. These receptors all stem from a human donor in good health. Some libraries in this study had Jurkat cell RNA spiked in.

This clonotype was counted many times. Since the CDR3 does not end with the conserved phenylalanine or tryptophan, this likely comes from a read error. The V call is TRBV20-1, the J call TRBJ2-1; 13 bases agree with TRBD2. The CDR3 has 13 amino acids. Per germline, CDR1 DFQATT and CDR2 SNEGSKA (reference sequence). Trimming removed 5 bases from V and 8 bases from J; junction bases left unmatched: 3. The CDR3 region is CSARTSGSDEQFV. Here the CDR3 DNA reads TGCAGTGCTCGGACTAGCGGGAGTGATGAGCAGTTCGTC.

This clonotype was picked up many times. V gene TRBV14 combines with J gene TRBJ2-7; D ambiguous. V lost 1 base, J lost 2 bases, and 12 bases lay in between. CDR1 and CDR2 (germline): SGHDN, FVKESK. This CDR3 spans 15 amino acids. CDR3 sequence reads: CASSQGAQRAYEQYF. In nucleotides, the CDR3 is TGTGCCAGCAGCCAAGGGGCCCAACGCGCCTACGAGCAGTACTTC.

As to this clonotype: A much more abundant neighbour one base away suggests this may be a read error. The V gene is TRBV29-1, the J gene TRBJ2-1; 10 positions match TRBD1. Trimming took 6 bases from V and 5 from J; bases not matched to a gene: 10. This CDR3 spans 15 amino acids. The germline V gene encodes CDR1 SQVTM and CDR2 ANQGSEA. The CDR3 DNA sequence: TGCAGCGTCACTCACGGACAGGGGGTCCACAATGAGCAGTTCTTC. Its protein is CSVTHGQGVHNEQFF.

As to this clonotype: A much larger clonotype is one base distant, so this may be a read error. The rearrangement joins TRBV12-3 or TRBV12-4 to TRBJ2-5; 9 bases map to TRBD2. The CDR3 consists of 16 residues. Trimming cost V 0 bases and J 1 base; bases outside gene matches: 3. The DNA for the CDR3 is TGTGCCAGCAGTTTAGCGGTAGCGGGGGCCCAAGAGACCCAGTACTTC. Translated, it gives CASSLAVAGAQETQYF.

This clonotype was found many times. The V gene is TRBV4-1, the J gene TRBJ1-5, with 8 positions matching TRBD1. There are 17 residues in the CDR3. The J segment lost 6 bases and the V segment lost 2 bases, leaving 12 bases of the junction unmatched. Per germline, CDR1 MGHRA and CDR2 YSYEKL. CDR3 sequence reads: CASSQLDAGGMGQPQHF. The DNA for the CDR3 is TGCGCCAGCAGCCAACTGGATGCAGGGGGCATGGGTCAGCCCCAGCATTTT.

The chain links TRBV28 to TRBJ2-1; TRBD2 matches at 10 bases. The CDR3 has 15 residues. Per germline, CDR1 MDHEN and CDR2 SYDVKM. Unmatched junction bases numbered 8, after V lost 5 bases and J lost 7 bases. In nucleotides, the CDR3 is TGTGCCAGCAGTGCCCTAGCGGGAGAAGTTAATGAGCAGTTCTTC. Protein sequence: CASSALAGEVNEQFF.

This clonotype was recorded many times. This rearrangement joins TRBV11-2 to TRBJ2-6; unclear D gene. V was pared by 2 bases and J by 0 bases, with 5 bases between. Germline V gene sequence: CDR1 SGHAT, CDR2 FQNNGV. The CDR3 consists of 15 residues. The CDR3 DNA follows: TGTGCCAGCAGCTTAACGAGCTCTGGGGCCAACGTCCTGACTTTC. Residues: CASSLTSSGANVLTF. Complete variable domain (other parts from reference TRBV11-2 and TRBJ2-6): EAGVAQSPRYKIIEKRQSVAFWCNPISGHATLYWYQQILGQGPKLLIQFQNNGVVDDSQLPKDRFSAERLKGVDSTLKIQPAKLEDSAVYLCASSLTSSGANVLTFGAGSRLTVL.

The CDR3 region has the DNA TGCGCCAGCAGCCAAGACAGAACAGGATCCGGGACCTACGAGCAGTACTTC. Amino acids: CASSQDRTGSGTYEQYF. The chain couples TRBV4-3 to TRBJ2-7; D might be TRBD1 or TRBD2, each matching 5 bases. CDR1 and CDR2 from the germline V gene are LGHNA and YSLEER. CDR3 length equals 17 residues. The V gene lost 0 bases and the J gene lost 2 bases, with 17 bases spanning the gap.